Sequencing of this T cell receptor beta chain was carried out in a study of blood T cell repertoires in COVID-19. In the study overall: Acute and convalescent COVID-19 specimens originated in the United States, Italy and Spain. T cells, B-cell-depleted T cells, or PBMCs supplied cDNA or gDNA.

As handled by the study authors: Nucleated cell number was recorded as an estimate derived from reference gene primer amplification. Measured with immunoSEQ multiplex PCR; TCRdb has only the in-frame clones, and not every one. The V and J calls and clone size are taken from that table; D and trimming were inferred from the DNA. The sample consists of roughly 290,000 clones, approximately 90% of them appearing once. Germline lookup yields CDR1 MNHNY and CDR2 SVGAGI (reference sequence). CDR3 length: 14 amino acids. Trimming took 6 bases from V and 6 from J; bases not matched to a gene: 5. Input material: peripheral blood. The sequence was collected from a man aged 25-40 years with acute or convalescent COVID-19. This rearrangement joins TRBV6-6 to TRBJ2-2, with 9 bases aligning to TRBD1. Written as DNA, the CDR3 is TGTGCCAGCAGCCTGGACAGGGGAGCCGGGGAGCTGTTTTTT. Amino acids: CASSLDRGAGELFF.